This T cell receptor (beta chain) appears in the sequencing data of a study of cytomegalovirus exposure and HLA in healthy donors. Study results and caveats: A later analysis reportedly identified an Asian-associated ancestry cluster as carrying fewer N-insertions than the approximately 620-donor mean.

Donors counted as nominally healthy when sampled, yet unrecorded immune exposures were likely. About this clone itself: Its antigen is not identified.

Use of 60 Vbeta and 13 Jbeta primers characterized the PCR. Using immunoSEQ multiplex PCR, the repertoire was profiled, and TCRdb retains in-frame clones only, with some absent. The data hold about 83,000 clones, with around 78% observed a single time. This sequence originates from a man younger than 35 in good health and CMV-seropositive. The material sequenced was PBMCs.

This CDR3 reads CASSPQQGLNTEAFF. The CDR3 nucleotides read TGTGCCAGCTCACCTCAACAGGGTTTGAACACTGAAGCTTTCTTT. The chain couples TRBV18 to TRBJ1-1; weak D call: TRBD1 (6 bases). The CDR3 is made up of 15 amino acids. Germline V gene lookup returns CDR1 KGHSH and CDR2 LQKENI. Trimming pared 3 bases from V and 0 bases from J, leaving 11 bases between.